The 16 T cell receptor beta chains given below trace back to one sample, sequenced in a study of graft-versus-host responses after intestinal transplantation. Here immunoSEQ multiplex PCR was the method, and the copy in TCRdb shows in-frame clones only, minus some. In the table there are approximately 75,000 clones, around 89% of which are singletons. Their specific antigens are unknown. The material sequenced was unstimulated CD8+ T cells sorted from spleen or lymph node cells, taken before transplant. These receptors all come from a human donor who was the organ donor for an intestinal transplant.

In its sample, this clone was seen once. CDR3 amino acids: CASSDPGLRVVGSNQPQHF. The CDR3 region has the DNA TGTGCCAGCAGTGATCCGGGACTTAGAGTGGTAGGTAGCAATCAGCCCCAGCATTTT. The rearrangement uses TRBV2 and TRBJ1-5; TRBD1 might be the D (5 bases). Trimming pared 3 bases from V and 0 bases from J, leaving 21 bases between. The CDR3 runs to 19 residues. CDR1 is SNHLY and CDR2 is FYNNEI in the germline V gene.

This chain connects TRBV6-6 to TRBJ1-1; the D gene is possibly TRBD1 (5 bases). CDR1 is MNHNY, CDR2 SVGAGI, per germline (reference sequence). The CDR3 has 15 residues. The ends were cut back, 0 bases at V and 3 bases at J, with 11 bases in the middle. The CDR3 nucleotides are TGTGCCAGCAGTTACTCGGGCAGGGCTGACACTGAAGCTTTCTTT. It codes for CASSYSGRADTEAFF.

This rearrangement joins TRBV27 to TRBJ1-1, with D maybe TRBD1 (5 bases). With 2 bases removed from V and 0 bases from J, the gap between germline ends came to 16 bases. Per the germline V gene, CDR1 is MNHEY and CDR2 is SMNVEV (reference sequence). This CDR3 is built from 17 residues. The DNA of the CDR3 is TGTGCCAGCAGTTTAACTAATTTTGGACATTTGAACACTGAAGCTTTCTTT. Amino acid sequence: CASSLTNFGHLNTEAFF.

This clone was counted only a few times. The rearrangement joins TRBV4-2 to TRBJ2-1; 7 bases agree with TRBD1. This CDR3 has 15 amino acids. CDR1 is LGHNA, CDR2 YNFKEQ, per germline. With V trimmed by 1 base and J by 4 bases, 4 bases remained unmatched. The CDR3 spells CASSQARDSYNEQFF. DNA of the CDR3: TGTGCCAGCAGCCAAGCCCGGGACAGTTACAATGAGCAGTTCTTC.

V and J are TRBV9 and TRBJ1-6; D uncertain. CDR1 is SGDLS, CDR2 YYNGEE, per germline. Trimming took 4 bases from V and 7 from J, leaving 15 bases between them. The CDR3 runs to 15 residues. The CDR3 bases are TGTGCCAGCAGCTATAGTCAGGAGGGCAATTCACCCCTCCACTTT. Amino acid sequence: CASSYSQEGNSPLHF.

Only a few counts were recorded for this clone. The chain joins TRBV7-9 to TRBJ1-1, with TRBD1 identical over 8 bases. The CDR3 length is 14 residues. V dropped 5 bases and J dropped 1; count of bases not matched to a gene: 3. Germline CDR1 reads SEHNR; CDR2 reads FQNEAQ (reference sequence). The chain's CDR3 is CASSLGQGNTEAFF. In DNA, the CDR3 is TGTGCCAGCAGCCTAGGACAGGGGAACACTGAAGCTTTCTTT.

This CDR3 is CAWSVDRAEAFF. CDR3 coding DNA: TGTGCCTGGAGTGTAGACAGGGCTGAAGCTTTCTTT. The chain is built from TRBV30 and TRBJ1-1; TRBD1 aligns across 7 bases. Per germline, CDR1 GTSNPN and CDR2 SVGIG (reference sequence). The junction had 1 base not matched to a gene; V was cut back by 0 bases and J by 6 bases. The CDR3 extends over 12 amino acids. The complete variable domain, with remaining parts taken from reference TRBV30 and TRBJ1-1, reads SQTIHQWPATLVQPVGSPLSLECTVEGTSNPNLYWYRQAAGRGLQLLFYSVGIGQISSEVPQNLSASRPQDRQFILSSKKLLLSDSGFYLCAWSVDRAEAFFGQGTRLTVV.

The rearrangement joins TRBV7-6 to TRBJ1-3; the D is unclear. CDR1 and CDR2 from the germline V gene are SGHVS and FNYEAQ. CDR3 length: 14 amino acids. Trimming removed 2 bases from V and 2 bases from J, with 7 bases in between. The CDR3, as DNA: TGTGCCAGCAGCTTATCTATCCCTGGAAACACCATATATTTT. It specifies CASSLSIPGNTIYF. Complete variable domain (other parts from reference TRBV7-6 and TRBJ1-3): GAGVSQSPRYKVTKRGQDVALRCDPISGHVSLYWYRQALGQGPEFLTYFNYEAQQDKSGLPNDRFSAERPEGSISTLTIQRTEQRDSAMYRCASSLSIPGNTIYFGEGSWLTVV.

The V gene is TRBV7-8, the J gene TRBJ2-7; 10 positions match TRBD2. Germline CDR1 is SGHVS and CDR2 is FQNEAQ. The CDR3 has 16 amino acids. V lost 2 bases to trimming and J lost 6 bases; unmatched junction nucleotides: 10. The CDR3 DNA reads TGTGCCAGCAGCTTACAAGGTAGCGGGGGGCCGGGCGAGCAGTACGTC. This translates into CASSLQGSGGPGEQYV.

The V call is TRBV5-5, the J call TRBJ2-7; D is possibly TRBD2 (5 bases). Germline CDR1 and CDR2: SGHKS and YYEKEE (reference sequence). The CDR3 is 16 residues long. With 1 base removed from V and 0 bases from J, the gap between germline ends came to 14 bases. CDR3 amino acids: CASSLSSGIHSYEQYV. CDR3 nucleotide sequence: TGTGCCAGCAGCTTGTCTTCGGGGATCCACTCCTACGAGCAGTACGTC.

The V and J genes are TRBV5-6 and TRBJ1-5; D ambiguous. Trimming left V 0 bases short and J 2 bases short, with 9 bases between. Germline loops: CDR1 SGHDT, CDR2 YYEEEE. The CDR3 length is 15 residues. CDR3 residues: CASSLGVTGNQPQHF. CDR3 coding DNA: TGTGCCAGCAGCTTGGGCGTCACAGGCAATCAGCCCCAGCATTTT. Together with reference TRBV5-6 and TRBJ1-5, the CDR3 gives the full variable domain: DAGVTQSPTHLIKTRGQQVTLRCSPKSGHDTVSWYQQALGQGPQFIFQYYEEEERQRGNFPDRFSGHQFPNYSSELNVNALLLGDSALYLCASSLGVTGNQPQHFGDGTRLSIL.

For the CDR3, the DNA is TGTGCCAGCAAAGGGGTAACTGGGGCCAACGTCCTGACTTTC. It encodes CASKGVTGANVLTF. V usage is TRBV28 and J usage is TRBJ2-6; weak D call: TRBD1 (5 bases). The V end lost 7 bases, the J end lost 2 bases, and 9 bases lay between the germline ends. Germline CDR1 MDHEN, CDR2 SYDVKM. The CDR3 length is 14 residues.

The chain employs TRBV27 and TRBJ1-1; no clear D gene. This CDR3 is 14 amino acids long. The V gene lost 4 bases and the J gene lost 4 bases, with 13 bases spanning the gap. The V gene's germline CDR1 is MNHEY and CDR2 SMNVEV (reference sequence). CDR3 sequence reads: CASSSAGRSTEAFF. CDR3 DNA: TGTGCCAGCAGTTCCGCCGGGAGGAGCACTGAAGCTTTCTTT.

The J gene is TRBJ1-1, the V gene TRBV4-3; D unresolved. This CDR3 is 13 amino acids long. Germline CDR1 reads LGHNA; CDR2 reads YSLEER. Between the trimmed V and J ends, which lost 1 base and 1 base, there was a span of 4 bases. CDR3 DNA sequence: TGCGCCAGCAGCCAAGGCAGGAACACTGAAGCTTTCTTT. It encodes CASSQGRNTEAFF.

The count of this clone is one. Compared with germline, one end of the junction differs, possibly owing to a read error. This chain links TRBV7-9 with TRBJ1-4; TRBD1 agrees at 7 bases. The CDR3 has 15 residues. CDR1 is SEHNR, CDR2 FQNEAQ, per germline (reference sequence). CDR3 nucleotides: TGTGCCAGCAGCTTAGGGGACAGACACCATGAAAAGCTGTTTTTT. Residues: CASSLGDRHHEKLFF.

This clone is a singleton in its sample. This chain uses TRBV7-9 with TRBJ2-3; 8 positions match TRBD1. Germline values: CDR1 SEHNR, CDR2 FQNEAQ (reference sequence). This CDR3 has 17 residues. V was pared by 6 bases and J by 2 bases, with 13 bases of the junction left unmatched. CDR3: CASSQWGLGQDTDTQYF. The CDR3 DNA reads as TGTGCCAGCAGTCAATGGGGTTTGGGACAGGACACAGATACGCAGTATTTT.